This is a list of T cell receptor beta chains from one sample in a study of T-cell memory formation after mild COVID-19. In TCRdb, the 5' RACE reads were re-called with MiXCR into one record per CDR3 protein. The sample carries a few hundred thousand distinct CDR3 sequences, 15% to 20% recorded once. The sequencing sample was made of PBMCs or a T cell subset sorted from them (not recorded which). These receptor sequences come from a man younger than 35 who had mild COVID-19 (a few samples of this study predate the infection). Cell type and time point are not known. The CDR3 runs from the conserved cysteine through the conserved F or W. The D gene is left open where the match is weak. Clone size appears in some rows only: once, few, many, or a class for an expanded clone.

CSAKGRENTEAFF	TGCAGTGCTAAAGGACGGGAGAACACTGAAGCTTTCTTT	-	13	-	TRBV20-1	TRBJ1-1
CASSQRPGLAGTTDTQYF	TGTGCCAGCAGCCAGCGCCCCGGACTAGCGGGGACCACAGATACGCAGTATTTT	TRBD2	18	few	TRBV14	TRBJ2-3
CASSFGQRYGYTF	TGTGCCAGCAGCTTCGGCCAGCGGTATGGCTACACCTTC	-	13	few	TRBV7-9	TRBJ1-2
CASSLTGSFGANVLTF	TGTGCCAGCAGCTTAACAGGGAGCTTTGGGGCCAACGTCCTGACTTTC	-	16	few	TRBV7-9	TRBJ2-6
CASSPWGDSNQPQHF	TGTGCCAGCAGTCCCTGGGGGGATAGCAATCAGCCCCAGCATTTT	-	15	-	TRBV7-8	TRBJ1-5
CASSGSSGGQGTQYF	TGTGCCAGCAGTGGATCTAGCGGGGGCCAGGGGACCCAGTACTTC	TRBD2	15	few	TRBV28	TRBJ2-5
CASSLSPSYEQYF	TGCGCCAGCAGCCTCTCCCCGTCCTACGAGCAGTACTTC	-	13	-	TRBV5-1	TRBJ2-7
CASSFKVRGENNEQFF	TGTGCCAGCAGCTTTAAGGTCAGGGGAGAAAACAATGAGCAGTTCTTC	-	16	-	TRBV7-2	TRBJ2-1
CASSTTLPSGELFF	TGTGCCAGCAGCACGACACTACCTTCCGGGGAGCTGTTTTTT	-	14	-	TRBV7-8	TRBJ2-2
CASRPDAGAYQPQHF	TGTGCCAGCAGGCCTGATGCGGGGGCTTATCAGCCCCAGCATTTT	-	15	-	TRBV6-2/TRBV6-3	TRBJ1-5
CASSPPGQGDWSYTF	TGTGCCAGCAGCCCCCCGGGACAGGGTGATTGGAGCTACACCTTC	TRBD1	15	few	TRBV14	TRBJ1-2
CASSLIGANTEAFF	TGTGCCAGCAGTTTGATAGGGGCGAACACTGAAGCTTTCTTT	-	14	few	TRBV27	TRBJ1-1
CASSVGGGGTQYF	TGTGCCAGCAGCGTGGGAGGAGGAGGGACCCAGTACTTC	-	13	-	TRBV13	TRBJ2-5
CASSFDGATEAFF	TGTGCCAGCAGCTTCGATGGGGCCACTGAAGCTTTCTTT	-	13	few	TRBV7-6	TRBJ1-1
CASSVRTSGGLGGYEQYF	TGTGCCAGCAGCGTACGGACTAGCGGGGGGCTCGGTGGCTACGAGCAGTACTTC	TRBD2	18	-	TRBV7-2	TRBJ2-7
CASSRTSGEDTQYF	TGTGCCAGCAGTCGGACTAGCGGGGAGGATACGCAGTATTTT	TRBD2	14	-	TRBV3-1	TRBJ2-3
CASSSTQGMGNLNEQFF	TGTGCCAGCAGCTCGACACAGGGGATGGGGAATTTGAATGAGCAGTTCTTC	TRBD1	17	few	TRBV7-2	TRBJ2-1
CATMEAGSNQPQHF	TGTGCCACCATGGAGGCAGGGAGCAATCAGCCCCAGCATTTT	-	14	-	TRBV24-1	TRBJ1-5
CSAPQGYRTNEQFF	TGCAGTGCTCCGCAGGGTTATCGTACGAATGAGCAGTTCTTC	-	14	many	TRBV20-1	TRBJ2-1
CSASGLLGGVTEAFF	TGCAGTGCTAGTGGTCTCCTGGGGGGAGTAACTGAAGCTTTCTTT	-	15	-	TRBV20-1	TRBJ1-1
CASSPRGFGELFF	TGTGCCAGCAGTCCCAGGGGTTTCGGGGAGCTGTTTTTT	-	13	-	TRBV27	TRBJ2-2
CASSSNLPRTGTGELFF	TGTGCCAGCAGCTCCAACCTTCCCCGGACGGGCACCGGGGAGCTGTTTTTT	-	17	-	TRBV7-9	TRBJ2-2
CASSTGTGGVETQYF	TGTGCCAGCAGCACTGGGACAGGGGGCGTCGAGACCCAGTACTTC	TRBD1	15	few	TRBV7-2	TRBJ2-5
CASSSISLAGFSELFF	TGTGCCAGCAGTTCTATTTCTCTAGCCGGGTTTTCGGAGCTGTTTTTT	-	16	few	TRBV27	TRBJ2-2
CASSYGGTSGNTSTDTQYF	TGTGCCAGCAGCTATGGTGGGACTAGCGGAAATACTAGCACAGATACGCAGTATTTT	-	19	few	TRBV12-1	TRBJ2-3
CATRTQDTGELFF	TGTGCCACCAGGACACAAGACACCGGGGAGCTGTTTTTT	-	13	-	TRBV10-3	TRBJ2-2
CASSPVRHENQPQHF	TGTGCCAGCAGCCCCGTGAGACACGAAAATCAGCCCCAGCATTTT	-	15	-	TRBV7-8	TRBJ1-5
CASSLVSRGDEQYF	TGTGCCAGCAGCTTAGTGAGCAGGGGAGACGAGCAGTACTTC	-	14	-	TRBV7-6	TRBJ2-7
CASSLTTGELFF	TGCGCCAGCAGCTTGACCACCGGGGAGCTGTTTTTT	-	12	many	TRBV5-1	TRBJ2-2
CASSLAPPLRYGYEKLFF	TGTGCCAGCAGTTTAGCCCCCCCACTGAGATACGGATATGAAAAACTGTTTTTT	-	18	-	TRBV12-3/TRBV12-4	TRBJ1-4
CATSESGVETQYF	TGTGCCACCAGTGAATCGGGGGTTGAGACCCAGTACTTC	-	13	many	TRBV24-1	TRBJ2-5
CASSYSRSWGNEQFF	TGTGCCAGCAGTTACTCGAGGTCGTGGGGAAATGAGCAGTTCTTC	-	15	few	TRBV6-5	TRBJ2-1
CATSHRLGNQPQHF	TGTGCCACCAGTCATCGCCTGGGTAATCAGCCCCAGCATTTT	-	14	many	TRBV24-1	TRBJ1-5
CASSLYFRDYNTGELFF	TGCGCCAGCAGCCTTTATTTCCGGGACTACAACACCGGGGAGCTGTTTTTT	TRBD2	17	many	TRBV4-1	TRBJ2-2
CASRYPQGSSYNEQFF	TGTGCCAGCAGATATCCTCAGGGGAGCTCCTACAATGAGCAGTTCTTC	-	16	-	TRBV7-9	TRBJ2-1
CSARAPLSSSYEQYF	TGCAGTGCTAGAGCTCCCCTTTCTAGTTCCTACGAGCAGTACTTC	-	15	many	TRBV20-1	TRBJ2-7
CSVTGGTNYGYTF	TGCAGCGTGACAGGGGGGACTAACTATGGCTACACCTTC	TRBD1	13	-	TRBV29-1	TRBJ1-2